Listed below are T cell receptor beta chains from one sample, sequenced in a study of blood T cell repertoires in COVID-19. Assay: immunoSEQ multiplex PCR; the TCRdb copy retains only in-frame clones and omits some. The top ten clones hold around 5.7% of a sample with 100,000 or so clones, approximately 92% of them seen once. Source material: peripheral blood. The receptor set was obtained from a man aged 65-85 years with acute or convalescent COVID-19. Each CDR3 is given with its conserved first and last residue. D genes are given only for firm matches. Only some rows state a clone size, as once, few, many or a class for expanded clones.

>.|14|TRBJ1-5|.|TRBV5-1
TGCGCCAGCAGCTGGACGACAGGCGATCAGCCCCAGCATTTT
CASSWTTGDQPQHF
>TRBD1|15|TRBJ2-7|.|TRBV7-8
TGTGCCAGCAGCTTCGGACAGGGGGCTTCCTACGAGCAGTACTTC
CASSFGQGASYEQYF
>.|16|TRBJ2-6|.|TRBV3-1/TRBV3-2
TGTGCCAGCAGCCAAGATCGACAGTCCGGGGCCAACGTCCTGACTTTC
CASSQDRQSGANVLTF
>TRBD1|15|TRBJ2-1|once|TRBV5-4
TGTGCCAGCAGCTTAGGACAGGGATCTTACAATGAGCAGTTCTTC
CASSLGQGSYNEQFF
>TRBD2|15|TRBJ2-1|.|TRBV27
TGTGCCAGCAGTGCGACTAGCGGGGGGCCAATAAAGCAGTTCTTC
CASSATSGGPIKQFF
>.|14|TRBJ2-7|.|TRBV7-9
TGTGCCAGCAGCTTGCAAGGGGCCTCCTACGAGCAGTACTTC
CASSLQGASYEQYF
>TRBD1|16|TRBJ1-2|.|TRBV5-4
TGTGCCAGCAGCTTGGGAGGGCAGGGGGCTATCTATGGCTACACCTTC
CASSLGGQGAIYGYTF
>.|16|TRBJ2-1|.|TRBV20-1
TGCAGTGCTAGTGGCCTAAAGGGAGGTTTGACCCATGAGCAGTTCTTC
CSASGLKGGLTHEQFF
>.|14|TRBJ2-2|once|TRBV3-1/TRBV3-2
TGTGCCAGCAGCCCCGCCGGACTCACCGGGGAGCTGTTTTTT
CASSPAGLTGELFF
>TRBD2|18|TRBJ2-7|.|TRBV14
TGTGCCAGCAGCCCCGTCCCGGGACTAGCGGGGAACAGCTACGAGCAGTACTTC
CASSPVPGLAGNSYEQYF
>TRBD1|15|TRBJ2-1|.|TRBV7-9
TGTGCCAGCAGCCCAAGGACAGGGACATACAATGAGCAGTTCTTC
CASSPRTGTYNEQFF
>.|16|TRBJ2-6|.|TRBV6-5
TGTGCCAGCAGTTACCAGGGGTCCCCTGGGGCCAACGTCCTGACTTTC
CASSYQGSPGANVLTF
>.|15|TRBJ1-1|.|TRBV7-7
TGTGCCAGCAGCTTAGGGTATGGGGCAGGATCGAGCGCTTTCTTT
CASSLGYGAGSSAFF
>.|15|TRBJ1-6|.|TRBV30
TGTGCCTGGGAGAAGGGGGACATATATAATTCACCCCTCCACTTT
CAWEKGDIYNSPLHF
>TRBD2|16|TRBJ2-3|.|TRBV19
TGTGCCAGTAGTATACGTGGCGGGGGGCCCACAGATACGCAGTATTTT
CASSIRGGGPTDTQYF
>.|16|TRBJ1-1|.|TRBV6-6
TGTGCCAGCAGTCCACTCCGACCCCGGCGGAGCACTGAAGCTTTCTTT
CASSPLRPRRSTEAFF
>.|15|TRBJ2-7|.|TRBV6-5
TGTGCCACCGCCGCCGGGACAACCAACTCCTACGAGCAGTACTTC
CATAAGTTNSYEQYF
>.|16|TRBJ1-2|.|TRBV3-1/TRBV3-2
TGTGCCAGCAGCCCCGGAGGAGGGGGGGGCGGCTATGGCTACACCTTC
CASSPGGGGGGYGYTF
>.|13|TRBJ2-7|.|TRBV10-3
TGTGCCATCACGGGAAACACCGACTACGAGCAGTACTTC
CAITGNTDYEQYF
>.|13|TRBJ2-2|.|TRBV12-3/TRBV12-4
TGTGCCAGCTTGGGTTCGGAGCTCGGGGAGCTGTTTTTT
CASLGSELGELFF
>.|15|TRBJ1-3|.|TRBV28
TGTGCCAGCAGTACTCTGGGCAGGGGCGGAAACACCATATATTTT
CASSTLGRGGNTIYF
>.|15|TRBJ2-7|.|TRBV9
TGTGCCAGCAGCGTAGATGGCGGGGTGTCCTACGAGCAGTACTTC
CASSVDGGVSYEQYF
>TRBD1|12|TRBJ1-2|.|TRBV13
TGTGCCAGCAGGACGACAGGGGAGGGCTACACCTTC
CASRTTGEGYTF
>.|14|TRBJ2-1|.|TRBV11-2
TGTGCCAGCAGCTTGGGGGCCTTGTATCCTGAGCAGTTCTTC
CASSLGALYPEQFF
>.|15|TRBJ1-4|.|TRBV6-5
TGTGCCAGCAGTTCGCGGGGTGTAACTAATGAAAAACTGTTTTTT
CASSSRGVTNEKLFF
>.|12|TRBJ2-3|.|TRBV14
TGTGCCAGCAGCCTTTCGAGGGCTACGCAGTATTTT
CASSLSRATQYF
>.|14|TRBJ2-7|.|TRBV6-5
TGTGCCAGCCGCCGGGAGGGGGCCTCCTACGAGCAGTACTTC
CASRREGASYEQYF
>TRBD1|18|TRBJ2-5|.|TRBV9
TGTGCCAGCAGCGCCTCACTGTCCACAGGGGGCGGGCAAGAGACCCAGTACTTC
CASSASLSTGGGQETQYF
>TRBD2|16|TRBJ2-7|.|TRBV4-1
TGCGCCAGCAGCCCTGCAATTTTGCGGGGGGCCTACGAGCAGTACTTC
CASSPAILRGAYEQYF
>TRBD2|15|TRBJ2-1|.|TRBV6-6
TGTGCCAGCAGTTACCCCCAAGCGGGGGGGCCGGCTCAGTTCTTC
CASSYPQAGGPAQFF
>.|15|TRBJ1-5|.|TRBV7-2
TGTGCCAGCAGCTTAGTGCAGGGTAGCAATCAGCCCCAGCATTTT
CASSLVQGSNQPQHF
>TRBD1|17|TRBJ1-1|.|TRBV10-3
TGTGCCATCAGTGACCCGACCTCTCCGGGACAGGGGAGTGAAGCTTTCTTT
CAISDPTSPGQGSEAFF
>TRBD2|16|TRBJ2-1|.|TRBV7-7
TGTGCCAGCAGCCTCCAGACTAGCGGGAGAAGCAATGAGCAGTTCTTC
CASSLQTSGRSNEQFF
>.|13|TRBJ2-1|.|TRBV2
TGTGCCAGCGAAAGCGGATCCTACAATGAGCAGTTCTTC
CASESGSYNEQFF
>.|15|TRBJ2-3|.|TRBV5-1
TGCGCCAGCAGCTTGTTGGCAGGTAGCACAGATACGCAGTATTTT
CASSLLAGSTDTQYF
>TRBD1|13|TRBJ1-2|.|TRBV10-3
TGTGCCACCCAGACAGGGTCTAACTATGGCTACACCTTC
CATQTGSNYGYTF
>.|15|TRBJ1-3|.|TRBV6-5
TGTGCCAGCAGTTACGGGGGGGGAAGAGGAAACACCATATATTTT
CASSYGGGRGNTIYF
>.|13|TRBJ1-4|.|TRBV5-6
TGTGCCAGCAGCGCGGGGACGAATGAAAAACTGTTTTTT
CASSAGTNEKLFF
>.|11|TRBJ1-1|.|TRBV15
TGTGCCACCAGCAGCTACACTGAAGCTTTCTTT
CATSSYTEAFF
>.|14|TRBJ1-5|.|TRBV6-1
TGTGCCAGCAGTGAGCCGGTGAGAAATCAGCCCCAGCATTTT
CASSEPVRNQPQHF
>.|16|TRBJ1-5|.|TRBV4-1
TGCGCCAGCAGCCAAGCGAGGGCAGCTCTCAATCAGCCCCAGCATTTT
CASSQARAALNQPQHF
>.|11|TRBJ1-1|.|TRBV30
TGTGCCTGGAGAGAGAGGACTGAAGCTTTCTTT
CAWRERTEAFF
>.|14|TRBJ1-2|.|TRBV19
TGTGCCACCAATCGGGGGGAGGGGAACTATGGCTACACCTTC
CATNRGEGNYGYTF
>TRBD2|17|TRBJ2-7|few|TRBV7-9
TGTGCCAGCAGCGGAACCCCTAGCGGGAGGACCAACTACGAGCAGTACTTC
CASSGTPSGRTNYEQYF
>.|12|TRBJ1-3|once|TRBV30
TGTGCCTGGAGTGTCTCCGGAAACACCATATATTTT
CAWSVSGNTIYF
>.|15|TRBJ2-5|.|TRBV24-1
TGTGCCACCAGTGATTTGCAAAGGAGATTGGGGACCCAGTACTTC
CATSDLQRRLGTQYF
>.|14|TRBJ2-1|.|TRBV5-4
TGTGCCAGCAGCCCGGTCGGGACACATTACGAGCAGTTCTTC
CASSPVGTHYEQFF
>.|14|TRBJ2-7|.|TRBV27
TGTGCCAGCAGTTTTGGCCTGAACTCCTACGAGCAGTACTTC
CASSFGLNSYEQYF
>.|16|TRBJ2-1|.|TRBV5-1
TGCGCCAGCAGCTTGCCCAAGGGGGGGCTAGACAATGAGCAGTTCTTC
CASSLPKGGLDNEQFF
>.|14|TRBJ2-3|.|TRBV24-1
TGTGCCACCAGTGATGGTTCGGTCCCAGATACGCAGTATTTT
CATSDGSVPDTQYF
>.|13|TRBJ2-1|once|TRBV9
TGTGCCAGCAGCGTAACAGATTACAATGAGCAGTTCTTC
CASSVTDYNEQFF
>.|15|TRBJ2-2|.|TRBV10-3
TGTGCCATCAGGGCCGGAGAAGCGAACACCGGGGAGCTGTTTTTT
CAIRAGEANTGELFF
>TRBD1|16|TRBJ2-6|.|TRBV5-5
TGTGCCAGCAGACAGGGGATTAACTCTGGGGCCAACGTCCTGACTTTC
CASRQGINSGANVLTF
>TRBD2|16|TRBJ2-1|.|TRBV28
TGTGCCAGCAGTTTACGTCTAGCGGGAGGTTACAATGAGCAGTTCTTC
CASSLRLAGGYNEQFF
>TRBD2|16|TRBJ2-1|.|TRBV28
TGTGCCAGCAGTTTAAGGTACACTAGCGGGAGGAATGAGCAGTTCTTC
CASSLRYTSGRNEQFF
>.|14|TRBJ1-5|.|TRBV7-9
TGTGCCAGCAGCTTAGCGGGGGGGGATCAGCCCCAGCATTTT
CASSLAGGDQPQHF
>TRBD1|20|TRBJ1-4|.|TRBV4-1
TGCGCCAGCAGCCAGGCCGCTCAGACAGGGGTTGGAGCAACTAATGAAAAACTGTTTTTT
CASSQAAQTGVGATNEKLFF